A single sample gave rise to the 5 T cell receptor beta chains below, sequenced in a study of shared clonotypes between healthy human individuals. Using immunoSEQ multiplex PCR, the repertoire was profiled, and TCRdb retains in-frame clones only, with some absent. Of 2.3 million or so clones listed, 93% are singletons. Sequencing input: naive CD4+ T cells from PBMCs. Sample subset: CD45RA+ positively selected. These receptors came from a man younger than 30 in good health. Some clones in this sample may be carry-over from other donors' samples.

V is TRBV28 and J is TRBJ1-2; TRBD1 aligns across 7 bases. This CDR3 region has 13 residues. V gave up 6 bases and J gave up 6 bases; unmatched junction bases: 7. Germline CDR1 is MDHEN and CDR2 is SYDVKM. Here the CDR3 DNA reads TGTGCCAGCAGGCGAGACAGGGCGGATGGCTACACCTTC. Translating gives CASRRDRADGYTF.

The chain employs TRBV14 and TRBJ1-2; D gene ambiguous. The CDR3 covers 14 residues. V dropped 1 base and J dropped 2 bases, with 8 bases sitting between them. CDR1 SGHDN and CDR2 FVKESK come from the germline V gene. CDR3 sequence reads: CASSQVATNYGYTF. In DNA, the CDR3 is TGTGCCAGCAGCCAAGTGGCCACCAACTATGGCTACACCTTC.

The gene calls are TRBV23-1 and TRBJ1-4; 10 bases line up with TRBD1. TRBV23-1 is flagged as an ORF with uncertain function. V shed 2 bases and J 5 bases; nucleotides not matched to a gene: 8. The CDR3 sequence is 17 residues long. The chain's CDR3 is CASSQGTGAIVNEKLFF. The CDR3 coding sequence is TGCGCCAGCAGTCAAGGGACAGGGGCGATCGTAAATGAAAAACTGTTTTTT.

This chain joins TRBV29-1 and TRBJ1-2, with 9 bases identical to TRBD1. V dropped 5 bases and J dropped 3; count of bases not matched to a gene: 7. The CDR3 loop spans 14 amino acids. Germline CDR1 is SQVTM and CDR2 is ANQGSEA. The CDR3 region has the DNA TGCAGCGTTCAACCGGGACAGGGCTACTATGGCTACACCTTC. Its translation: CSVQPGQGYYGYTF.

This clone was seen only once. Other DNA sequences in the sample encode the same CDR3. The rearrangement uses TRBV7-2 and TRBJ2-3; weak D call: TRBD2 (6 bases). Trimming removed 5 bases from V and 1 base from J, with 10 bases in between. The CDR3 runs to 14 residues. Germline V CDR1 and CDR2: SGHTA, FQGNSA. CDR3 bases: TGTGCCAGCAGCCTTAGCGGCGGCACAGATACGCAGTATTTT. This translates into CASSLSGGTDTQYF.